A selection of T cell receptor beta chains follows, all from one sample in a study of shared clonotypes between healthy human individuals. Using immunoSEQ multiplex PCR, the repertoire was profiled, and TCRdb retains in-frame clones only, with some absent. The repertoire consists of roughly 2.5 million clones, with more than 80% occurring once and the leading ten covering over 0.12%. Sequenced: naive CD4+ T cells sorted from blood. The receptors shown here come from a man aged 18 to 29 in good health. Both conserved end residues are part of each CDR3. D genes are given only for firm matches. The size of a clone is reported for some rows only, either as once, few or many, or as a class for expanded clones.

v_call: TRBV27
d_call: .
clone_size: .
j_call: TRBJ1-1
cdr3_nt: TGTGCCAGCAGTTTGGCGTCGGACAACACTGAAGCTTTCTTT
cdr3_aa: CASSLASDNTEAFF

v_call: TRBV10-3
d_call: .
clone_size: .
j_call: TRBJ1-5
cdr3_nt: TGTGCCATCAGTGAAACGGGGGTCAGGGGCAATCAGCCCCAGCATTTT
cdr3_aa: CAISETGVRGNQPQHF

v_call: TRBV7-2
d_call: TRBD2
clone_size: once
j_call: TRBJ2-5
cdr3_nt: TGTGCCAGCAGCTGGGGACTAGCGGTCACAGAGACCCAGTACTTC
cdr3_aa: CASSWGLAVTETQYF

v_call: TRBV5-4
d_call: .
clone_size: .
j_call: TRBJ1-3
cdr3_nt: TGTGCCAGCAGCTTAGCAGGGGGAAACACCATATATTTT
cdr3_aa: CASSLAGGNTIYF

v_call: TRBV5-1
d_call: TRBD1
clone_size: .
j_call: TRBJ2-5
cdr3_nt: TGCGCCAGCAGCCGAACAGGGGGTATGTCAGAGACCCAGTACTTC
cdr3_aa: CASSRTGGMSETQYF

v_call: TRBV6-5
d_call: .
clone_size: once
j_call: TRBJ1-6
cdr3_nt: TGTGCCAGCAGAACCCTGGGCTCCTATAATTCACCCCTCCACTTT
cdr3_aa: CASRTLGSYNSPLHF

v_call: TRBV9
d_call: TRBD2
clone_size: .
j_call: TRBJ2-2
cdr3_nt: TGTGCCAGCTGTTCTAGCGGGGCGAACACCGGGGAGCTGTTTTTT
cdr3_aa: CASCSSGANTGELFF

v_call: TRBV30
d_call: .
clone_size: .
j_call: TRBJ1-6
cdr3_nt: TGTGCCTGGAGGCCCGGGACACCCGTAATTGGCCCGAATTCACCCCTCCACTTT
cdr3_aa: CAWRPGTPVIGPNSPLHF

v_call: TRBV12-5
d_call: .
clone_size: .
j_call: TRBJ2-7
cdr3_nt: TGTGCTAGTGGTAGGGACACTCTTGTTAACGAGCAGTACTTC
cdr3_aa: CASGRDTLVNEQYF

v_call: TRBV19
d_call: TRBD1
clone_size: .
j_call: TRBJ1-1
cdr3_nt: TGTGCCAGTAGTATCGAGACAGGGCGGGCGAACACTGAAGCTTTCTTT
cdr3_aa: CASSIETGRANTEAFF

v_call: TRBV10-3
d_call: .
clone_size: .
j_call: TRBJ1-6
cdr3_nt: TGTGCCATCAGTGAGTGGGATAATTCACCCCTCCACTTT
cdr3_aa: CAISEWDNSPLHF

v_call: TRBV11-2
d_call: .
clone_size: .
j_call: TRBJ2-2
cdr3_nt: TGTGCCAGCAGCCCGACATGGACCGGGGAGCTGTTTTTT
cdr3_aa: CASSPTWTGELFF

v_call: TRBV2
d_call: .
clone_size: .
j_call: TRBJ2-5
cdr3_nt: TGTGCCAGCAAAGGAGGAGGGGAGACCCAGTACTTC
cdr3_aa: CASKGGGETQYF

v_call: TRBV10-3
d_call: TRBD2
clone_size: .
j_call: TRBJ2-7
cdr3_nt: TGTGCCATCAGCGGGGGGGTTTACGAGCAGTACTTC
cdr3_aa: CAISGGVYEQYF

v_call: TRBV25-1
d_call: .
clone_size: .
j_call: TRBJ1-3
cdr3_nt: TGTGCCAGCAGTGAATTGTGGGGCTCAACTGGAAACACCATATATTTT
cdr3_aa: CASSELWGSTGNTIYF